Below are 20 T cell receptor beta chains sequenced from a single sample in a study of T cell repertoires in cytomegalovirus infection. TCRdb re-called the reads with MiXCR, one entry per CDR3 protein. The sample includes fewer than 550,000 distinct CDR3 sequences, about 15% of them seen just once. The sample taken for sequencing was CD8+ T cells from PBMCs. The origin of the receptors is a human donor in good health (CMV status not recorded). Some clones in this sample may be carry-over from other donors' samples.

This clonotype was detected only a few times. The chain employs TRBV30 and TRBJ1-1, with TRBD1 as a possible D gene (5 bases). V lost 3 bases and J lost 3, with 14 bases in between. This CDR3 has 14 residues. Germline CDR1 is GTSNPN and CDR2 is SVGIG (reference sequence). CDR3 amino acids: CAWRAGMGDTEAFF. As DNA, the CDR3 is TGTGCCTGGAGAGCAGGTATGGGGGACACTGAAGCTTTCTTT.

This clonotype was seen only a few times. The chain couples TRBV9 to TRBJ1-2; D remains ambiguous. CDR1 and CDR2 from the germline V gene are SGDLS and YYNGEE. This CDR3 contains 14 residues. V was trimmed by 0 bases and J by 4 bases, leaving 10 bases between them. CDR3 amino acids: CASSVDGSTYGYTF. DNA of the CDR3: TGTGCCAGCAGCGTAGATGGCAGTACCTATGGCTACACCTTC.

The chain uses TRBV6-2 or TRBV6-3 and TRBJ1-1; the match to TRBD1 covers 9 bases. The CDR3 totals 15 residues. Trimming at V came to 7 bases and at J to 1 base, leaving 7 bases not matched to a gene. CDR1 MNHEY and CDR2 SVGEGT come from the germline V gene. The CDR3 spells CASKEPDRGNTEAFF. The DNA for the CDR3 is TGTGCCAGCAAGGAGCCGGACAGGGGGAACACTGAAGCTTTCTTT.

This rearrangement joins TRBV28 to TRBJ2-7; 11 bases agree with TRBD2. The germline V gene has CDR1 MDHEN and CDR2 SYDVKM. This CDR3 region has 15 residues. The V and J ends lost 5 bases and 7 bases, in that order; junction bases with no gene match: 10. CDR3 in amino acids: CASSMGTSGLREQYF. In DNA, the CDR3 is TGTGCCAGCAGTATGGGGACTAGCGGTCTACGGGAGCAGTACTTC.

In regard to this clonotype: Since no conserved phenylalanine or tryptophan closes the CDR3, a read error is the likely cause. The chain combines TRBV2 with TRBJ2-1; 10 nucleotides line up with TRBD2. V dropped 7 bases and J dropped 0; count of bases not matched to a gene: 3. The CDR3 is 15 amino acids. Germline lookup yields CDR1 SNHLY and CDR2 FYNNEI. CDR3 DNA: TGTGCCAGCAACGGACTAGCGGACTCCTACAATGAGCAGTTCTTA. This translates into CASNGLADSYNEQFL.

There are many counts of this clonotype. In nucleotides, the CDR3 is TGTGCCAGCAGCGATCGGACCGGCAGGAACGAGCAGTACTTC. Residues: CASSDRTGRNEQYF. V gene TRBV7-9 combines with J gene TRBJ2-7; D is uncertain. V gave up 5 bases and J gave up 5 bases, with 16 bases separating them. Germline V lookup: CDR1 SEHNR, CDR2 FQNEAQ (reference sequence). CDR3 length: 14 amino acids.

This clonotype was seen many times. The chain is built from TRBV7-2 and TRBJ2-3; 9 bases match TRBD2. The V and J ends lost 5 bases and 0 bases, in that order; junction bases with no gene match: 9. Germline-derived CDR1 and CDR2 are SGHTA and FQGNSA. The length of the CDR3 is 17 residues. The DNA for the CDR3 is TGTGCCAGCAGCGAAACTAGAACTAGCGGGAGCACAGATACGCAGTATTTT. Amino acid sequence: CASSETRTSGSTDTQYF.

This clonotype was recorded many times. The chain has TRBV4-1 and TRBJ1-1; maybe TRBD1 (5 bases). The CDR3 extends over 16 amino acids. Trimming left V 0 bases short and J 0 bases short, with 11 bases between. CDR1 MGHRA and CDR2 YSYEKL come from the germline V gene. CDR3 in DNA: TGCGCCAGCAGCCAAGATCCGCAGGGAATGAACACTGAAGCTTTCTTT. Translation gives CASSQDPQGMNTEAFF.

This clonotype was observed a few times. The chain employs TRBV27 and TRBJ1-4, with D possibly being TRBD1 (5 bases). CDR1 MNHEY and CDR2 SMNVEV come from the germline V gene (reference sequence). The CDR3 spans 15 residues. V dropped 5 bases and J dropped 8 bases, with 18 bases sitting between them. The CDR3 coding sequence is TGTGCCAGCAGTCCTCCGGGGGGACTTAACGAAAAACTGTTTTTT. Its translation is CASSPPGGLNEKLFF.

The sample holds a few counts of this clonotype. The V gene is TRBV19, the J gene TRBJ2-3; 9 nucleotides line up with TRBD2. Germline assignment: CDR1 LNHDA and CDR2 SQIVND (reference sequence). CDR3 size: 17 residues. The junction had 12 bases not matched to a gene; V was cut back by 2 bases and J by 6 bases. CDR3 in amino acids: CASSIQLAGALGDTQYF. The CDR3 DNA is TGTGCCAGTAGTATACAATTAGCGGGGGCCCTCGGGGATACGCAGTATTTT.

There are a few counts of this clonotype. The V and J genes are TRBV6-1 and TRBJ1-2, with a weak D call TRBD1 (5 bases). V was clipped by 6 bases and J by 1 base, with 12 bases between them. The germline gives CDR1 MNHNS, CDR2 SASEGT. There are 14 residues in the CDR3. CDR3 coding DNA: TGTGCCAGCAGCCAAACACAGGTTAACTATGGCTACACCTTC. Its protein product is CASSQTQVNYGYTF.

V is TRBV29-1 and J is TRBJ1-2, with D maybe TRBD1 (6 bases). Germline lookup yields CDR1 SQVTM and CDR2 ANQGSEA. V was clipped by 3 bases and J by 2 bases, with 7 bases between them. This CDR3 comprises 12 residues. CDR3 coding DNA: TGCAGCGTTGATGGACAGAACTATGGCTACACCTTC. Residues: CSVDGQNYGYTF.

This clonotype was detected only a few times. This sequence joins TRBV18 and TRBJ1-1; D gene uncertain. The CDR3 sequence is 15 residues long. The ends were cut back, 0 bases at V and 0 bases at J, with 8 bases in the middle. The germline V gene encodes CDR1 KGHSH and CDR2 LQKENI. DNA for the CDR3: TGTGCCAGCTCACCACCTAGGCGGGTGAACACTGAAGCTTTCTTT. It codes for CASSPPRRVNTEAFF.

The rearrangement joins TRBV12-3 or TRBV12-4 to TRBJ1-5; 8 bases line up with TRBD1. Trimming cost V 1 base and J 13 bases; bases outside gene matches: 15. This CDR3 contains 16 residues. The CDR3 sequence: CASSLESQGAYQSQHF. In DNA form, the CDR3 reads TGTGCCAGCAGTTTAGAGAGCCAGGGGGCTTATCAGTCACAGCATTTT.

This clonotype was seen at least ten times. The CDR3 is CASTSGRVHTGELFF. Written as DNA, the CDR3 is TGTGCCAGCACTAGCGGGAGGGTCCACACCGGGGAGCTGTTTTTT. J is TRBJ2-2 and V is TRBV7-2; 12 bases match TRBD2. Trimming took 7 bases from V and 3 from J; bases not matched to a gene: 3. This CDR3 spans 15 amino acids. Per germline, CDR1 SGHTA and CDR2 FQGNSA.

Many counts were recorded for this clonotype. This CDR3 reads CASNDRLYDSPLHF. The CDR3 DNA reads as TGTGCCAGTAACGACAGGCTTTATGATTCACCCCTCCACTTT. The chain uses TRBV7-2 and TRBJ1-6; tentatively, D is TRBD1 (6 bases). The germline V and J ends were trimmed by 9 bases and 8 bases, with 17 bases remaining between them. This CDR3 spans 14 amino acids. Germline values: CDR1 SGHTA, CDR2 FQGNSA.

Note on this clonotype: The conserved phenylalanine or tryptophan normally closing the CDR3 is absent here, so this likely arose from a read error. The DNA is left out, because the CDR3 cannot be placed on it with certainty; the CDR3 is given as TCRdb lists it. The J gene is TRBJ2-7, the V gene TRBV14. Per the germline V gene, CDR1 is SGHDN and CDR2 is FVKESK. The CDR3 has 11 residues if both end residues are counted. The CDR3 protein is CASSQSMLPSN.

This clonotype was found a few times. The chain recombines TRBV24-1 with TRBJ1-5; D possibly corresponds to TRBD1 (5 bases). Germline V gene sequence: CDR1 KGHDR, CDR2 SFDVKD. Between the trimmed V and J ends, which lost 5 bases and 0 bases, there was a span of 10 bases. This CDR3 region has 15 residues. CDR3 residues: CATSGGHYSNQPQHF. The CDR3 nucleotides read TGTGCCACCAGTGGGGGCCATTATAGCAATCAGCCCCAGCATTTT.

The table lists this clonotype with a few counts. The J gene is TRBJ2-2, the V gene TRBV6-6; D is ambiguous. The CDR3 is 13 residues long. Germline-derived CDR1 and CDR2 are MNHNY and SVGAGI (reference sequence). V shed 5 bases and J shed 2 bases, with 6 bases lying between them. CDR3 in DNA: TGTGCCAGCAGTACCTTTAACACCGGGGAGCTGTTTTTT. Translation gives CASSTFNTGELFF.

This clonotype came up many times. The chain is built from TRBV28 and TRBJ2-1; TRBD1 might be the D (6 bases). Trimming left V 2 bases short and J 3 bases short, with 8 bases between. CDR3 length: 14 residues. Germline V CDR1 and CDR2: MDHEN, SYDVKM. This CDR3 is CASSLKGDYNEQFF. CDR3 coding DNA: TGTGCCAGCAGTTTAAAGGGGGACTACAATGAGCAGTTCTTC.